This T cell receptor beta chain is drawn from a study of blood T cell repertoires in COVID-19. V was clipped by 1 base and J by 5 bases, with 9 bases between them. Germline loops: CDR1 SGHRS, CDR2 YFSETQ. This CDR3 spans 13 amino acids. Sequenced by immunoSEQ multiplex PCR; TCRdb stores in-frame clones only, minus some. The sample has roughly 200,000 clones; 65% to 80% are singletons. The TCR originated in a man aged 45-65 years who had recovered from COVID-19. Material: peripheral blood. This chain uses TRBV5-1 with TRBJ1-1; a weak D match, TRBD1 (5 bases). The CDR3 DNA is TGCGCCAGCAGCTTGCAGGGTTGGACTGAAGCTTTCTTT. It encodes CASSLQGWTEAFF. Full variable domain (missing parts from reference TRBV5-1 and TRBJ1-1): KAGVTQTPRYLIKTRGQQVTLSCSPISGHRSVSWYQQTPGQGLQFLFEYFSETQRNKGNFPGRFSGRQFSNSRSEMNVSTLELGDSALYLCASSLQGWTEAFFGQGTRLTVV.